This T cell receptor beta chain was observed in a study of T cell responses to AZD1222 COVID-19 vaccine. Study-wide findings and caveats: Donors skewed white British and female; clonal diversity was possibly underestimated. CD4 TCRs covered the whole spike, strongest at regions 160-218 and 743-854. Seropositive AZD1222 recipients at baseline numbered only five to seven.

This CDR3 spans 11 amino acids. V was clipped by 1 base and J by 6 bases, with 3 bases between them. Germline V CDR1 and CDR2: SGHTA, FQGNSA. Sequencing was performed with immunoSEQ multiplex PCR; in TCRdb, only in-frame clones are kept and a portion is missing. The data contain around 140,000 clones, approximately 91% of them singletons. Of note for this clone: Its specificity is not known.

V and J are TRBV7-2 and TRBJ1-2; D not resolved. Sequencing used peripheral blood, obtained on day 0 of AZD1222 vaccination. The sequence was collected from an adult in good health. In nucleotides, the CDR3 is TGTGCCAGCAGCTTAGGAAATGGCTACACCTTC. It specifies CASSLGNGYTF.